Listed below are T cell receptor beta chains from one sample, sequenced in a study of a mutant IDH1 vaccine in newly diagnosed glioma. Measured with immunoSEQ multiplex PCR; TCRdb has only the in-frame clones, and not every one. The sample has some 100,000 clones; under 90% are singletons. The specimen was PBMCs, collected from a glioma patient treated with radiotherapy, temozolomide or both. These receptors all stem from a woman between 45 and 60 years old with glioma. Each CDR3 is given with its conserved first and last residue. The order of the fields is D gene, J gene, V gene, clone size, CDR3 protein, CDR3 DNA. A D gene is named only where the DNA matches it firmly. Not every row has a clone size; where given, it reads once, few, many or a size class.

.	TRBJ2-7	TRBV7-9	.	CASSLDWQGFSPREQYF	TGTGCCAGCAGCCTGGACTGGCAGGGATTTTCTCCGCGGGAGCAGTACTTC
TRBD2	TRBJ2-2	TRBV23-1	.	CASTLGGTGELFF	TGCGCCAGCACCTTGGGGGGGACCGGGGAGCTGTTTTTT
TRBD2	TRBJ2-3	TRBV9	.	CASSVGAGGTDTQYF	TGTGCCAGCAGCGTAGGGGCGGGGGGCACAGATACGCAGTATTTT
TRBD2	TRBJ2-2	TRBV7-8	.	CASSPWSGGTGELFF	TGTGCCAGCAGCCCTTGGTCGGGGGGGACCGGGGAGCTGTTTTTT
.	TRBJ1-1	TRBV11-2	.	CASSFPGTEAFF	TGTGCCAGCAGCTTCCCAGGGACTGAAGCTTTCTTT
.	TRBJ2-7	TRBV7-8	.	CASSPRGSTYEQYF	TGTGCCAGCAGCCCCCGGGGCAGTACCTACGAGCAGTACTTC
TRBD2	TRBJ2-7	TRBV6-5	.	CASTTERGGSYEQYF	TGTGCCAGCACTACTGAGCGGGGGGGCTCTTACGAGCAGTACTTC
TRBD1	TRBJ1-2	TRBV6-5	few	CASSYSNQGGIYGYTF	TGTGCCAGCAGTTACTCAAATCAGGGGGGCATCTATGGCTACACCTTC
.	TRBJ1-2	TRBV19	.	CASRLGGHGYTF	TGTGCCAGTAGATTGGGCGGGCATGGCTACACCTTC
TRBD1	TRBJ2-7	TRBV4-3	.	CASSQHRGLEQYF	TGCGCCAGCAGCCAGCACAGGGGTCTCGAGCAGTACTTC
.	TRBJ2-5	TRBV25-1	once	CASSEYYGQSQETQYF	TGTGCCAGCAGTGAATATTACGGACAGAGTCAAGAGACCCAGTACTTC
.	TRBJ1-1	TRBV10-2	once	CASSPPGLAGNTEAFF	TGCGCCAGCAGCCCGCCGGGCCTCGCAGGAAACACTGAAGCTTTCTTT
TRBD1	TRBJ2-2	TRBV15	.	CATRDRYTGELFF	TGTGCCACCAGGGACAGGTACACCGGGGAGCTGTTTTTT
.	TRBJ1-6	TRBV6-1	.	CASSAGPYNSPLHF	TGTGCCAGCAGTGCAGGGCCGTATAATTCACCCCTCCACTTT
.	TRBJ2-7	TRBV11-1	.	CASSLTGTEAYEQYF	TGTGCCAGCAGTTTAACCGGGACGGAAGCTTACGAGCAGTACTTC
.	TRBJ2-1	TRBV6-5	once	CASASSNSYNEQFF	TGTGCCAGCGCCTCTAGCAACTCCTACAATGAGCAGTTCTTC
.	TRBJ1-2	TRBV11-2	.	CASSGGHYGYTF	TGTGCCAGCAGCGGGGGACACTATGGCTACACCTTC
.	TRBJ2-7	TRBV19	.	CASSGGRMDEQYF	TGTGCCAGTAGTGGGGGACGGATGGACGAGCAGTACTTC
.	TRBJ1-5	TRBV28	.	CASRDYSNQPQHF	TGTGCCAGCAGAGATTATAGCAATCAGCCCCAGCATTTT
.	TRBJ2-1	TRBV5-1	.	CASSQGGGLYNEQFF	TGCGCCAGCAGCCAAGGAGGGGGGCTCTACAATGAGCAGTTCTTC
.	TRBJ1-2	TRBV13	.	CASSLGGRGGGYTF	TGTGCCAGCAGCTTAGGGGGCAGGGGAGGAGGCTACACCTTC
.	TRBJ1-2	TRBV7-6	.	CASSFGEGYGYTF	TGTGCCAGCAGCTTCGGAGAGGGCTATGGCTACACCTTC